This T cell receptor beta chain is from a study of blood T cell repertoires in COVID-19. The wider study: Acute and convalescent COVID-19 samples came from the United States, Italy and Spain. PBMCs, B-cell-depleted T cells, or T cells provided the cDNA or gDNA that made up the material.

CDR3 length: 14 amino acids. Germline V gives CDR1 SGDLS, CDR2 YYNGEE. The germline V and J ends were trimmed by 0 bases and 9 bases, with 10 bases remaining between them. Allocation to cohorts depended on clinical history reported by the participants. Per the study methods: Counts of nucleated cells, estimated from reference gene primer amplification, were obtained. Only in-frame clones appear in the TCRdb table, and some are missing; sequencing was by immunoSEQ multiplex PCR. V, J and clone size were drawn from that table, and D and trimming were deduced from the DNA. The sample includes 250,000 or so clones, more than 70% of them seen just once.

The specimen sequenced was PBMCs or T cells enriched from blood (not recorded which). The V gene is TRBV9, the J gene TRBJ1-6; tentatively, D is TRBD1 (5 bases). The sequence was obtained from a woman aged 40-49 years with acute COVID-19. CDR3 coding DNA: TGTGCCAGCAGCGTAGGTCAGGGTGGTTCACCCCTCCACTTT. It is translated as CASSVGQGGSPLHF. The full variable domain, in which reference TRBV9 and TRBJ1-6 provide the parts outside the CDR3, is DSGVTQTPKHLITATGQRVTLRCSPRSGDLSVYWYQQSLDQGLQFLIQYYNGEERAKGNILERFSAQQFPDLHSELNLSSLELGDSALYFCASSVGQGGSPLHFGNGTRLTVT.